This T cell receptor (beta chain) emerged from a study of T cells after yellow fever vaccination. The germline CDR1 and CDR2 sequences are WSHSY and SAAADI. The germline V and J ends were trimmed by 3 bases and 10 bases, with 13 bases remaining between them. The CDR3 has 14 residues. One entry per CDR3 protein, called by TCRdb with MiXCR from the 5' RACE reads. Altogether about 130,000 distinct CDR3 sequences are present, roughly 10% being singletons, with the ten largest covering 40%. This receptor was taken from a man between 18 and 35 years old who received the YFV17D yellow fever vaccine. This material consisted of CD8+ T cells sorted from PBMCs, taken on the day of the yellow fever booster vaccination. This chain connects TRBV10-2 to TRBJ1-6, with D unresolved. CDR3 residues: CASSDFGRRSPLHF. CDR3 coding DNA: TGCGCCAGCAGTGATTTCGGCCGCCGCTCACCCCTCCACTTT.